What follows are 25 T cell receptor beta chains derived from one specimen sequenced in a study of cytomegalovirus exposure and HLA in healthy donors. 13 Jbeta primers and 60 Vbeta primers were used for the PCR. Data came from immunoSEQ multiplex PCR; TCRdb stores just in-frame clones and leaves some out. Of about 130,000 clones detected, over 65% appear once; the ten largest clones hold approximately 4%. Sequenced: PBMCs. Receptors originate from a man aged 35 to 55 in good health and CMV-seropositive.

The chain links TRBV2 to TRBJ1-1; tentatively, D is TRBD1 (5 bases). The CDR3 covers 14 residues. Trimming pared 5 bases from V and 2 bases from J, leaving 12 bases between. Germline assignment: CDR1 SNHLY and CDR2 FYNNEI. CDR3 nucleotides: TGTGCCAGCAGTCCGAGGACAACAAACACTGAAGCTTTCTTT. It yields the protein CASSPRTTNTEAFF.

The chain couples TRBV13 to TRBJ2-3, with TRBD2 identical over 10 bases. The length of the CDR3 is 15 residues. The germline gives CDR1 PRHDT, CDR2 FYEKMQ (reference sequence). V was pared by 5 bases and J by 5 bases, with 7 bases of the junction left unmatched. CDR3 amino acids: CASSRIAGGGDTQYF. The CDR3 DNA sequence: TGTGCCAGCAGCCGAATAGCGGGGGGAGGAGATACGCAGTATTTT.

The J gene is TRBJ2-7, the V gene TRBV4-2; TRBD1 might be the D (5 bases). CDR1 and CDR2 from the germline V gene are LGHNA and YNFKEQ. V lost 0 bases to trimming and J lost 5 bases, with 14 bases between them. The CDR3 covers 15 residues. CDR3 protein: CASSQDRWGRDEQYF. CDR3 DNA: TGTGCCAGCAGCCAAGATCGATGGGGCCGGGACGAGCAGTACTTC.

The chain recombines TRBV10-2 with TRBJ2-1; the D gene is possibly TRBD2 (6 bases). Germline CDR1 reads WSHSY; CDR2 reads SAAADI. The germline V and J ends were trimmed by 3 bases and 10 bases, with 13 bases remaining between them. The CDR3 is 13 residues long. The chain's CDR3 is CASSDSGLREQFF. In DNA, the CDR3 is TGCGCCAGCAGTGATAGCGGTCTTAGGGAGCAGTTCTTC.

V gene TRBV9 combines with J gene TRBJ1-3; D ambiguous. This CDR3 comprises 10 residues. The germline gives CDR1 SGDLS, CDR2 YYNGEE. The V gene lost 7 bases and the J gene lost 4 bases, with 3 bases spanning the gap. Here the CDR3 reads CASAGNTIYF. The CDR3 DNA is TGTGCCAGCGCGGGAAACACCATATATTTT.

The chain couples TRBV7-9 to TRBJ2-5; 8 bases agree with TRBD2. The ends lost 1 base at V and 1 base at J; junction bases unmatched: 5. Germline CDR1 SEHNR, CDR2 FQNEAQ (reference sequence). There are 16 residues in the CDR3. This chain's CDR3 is CASSLGRGGPQETQYF. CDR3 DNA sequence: TGTGCCAGCAGCTTAGGACGGGGGGGCCCCCAAGAGACCCAGTACTTC.

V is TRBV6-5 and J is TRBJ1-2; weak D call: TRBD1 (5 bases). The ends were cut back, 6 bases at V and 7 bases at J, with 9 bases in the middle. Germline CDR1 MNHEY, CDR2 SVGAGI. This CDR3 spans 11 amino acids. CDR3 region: CASRSQGGYTF. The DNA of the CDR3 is TGTGCCAGCAGGTCCCAGGGTGGCTACACCTTC.

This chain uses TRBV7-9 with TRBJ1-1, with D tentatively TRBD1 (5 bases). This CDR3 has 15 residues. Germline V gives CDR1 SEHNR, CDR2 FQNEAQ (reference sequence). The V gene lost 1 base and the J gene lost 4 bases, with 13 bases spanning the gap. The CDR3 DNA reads TGTGCCAGCAGCTTAGTGGCGGGGCCGGGCACTGAAGCTTTCTTT. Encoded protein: CASSLVAGPGTEAFF.

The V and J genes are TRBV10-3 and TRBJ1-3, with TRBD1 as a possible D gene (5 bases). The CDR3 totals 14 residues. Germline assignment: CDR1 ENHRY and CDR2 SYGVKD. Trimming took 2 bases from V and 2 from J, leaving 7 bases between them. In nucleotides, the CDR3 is TGTGCCATCAGTGAGGGGGGGACTGGAAACACCATATATTTT. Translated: CAISEGGTGNTIYF.

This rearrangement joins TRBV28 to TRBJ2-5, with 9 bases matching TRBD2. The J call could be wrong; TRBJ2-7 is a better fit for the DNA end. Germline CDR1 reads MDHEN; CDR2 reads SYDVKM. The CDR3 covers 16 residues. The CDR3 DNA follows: TGTGCCAGCAGTTTATCCGGGACTAGCCGAGCCTACGAGCAGTACTTC. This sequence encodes CASSLSGTSRAYEQYF.

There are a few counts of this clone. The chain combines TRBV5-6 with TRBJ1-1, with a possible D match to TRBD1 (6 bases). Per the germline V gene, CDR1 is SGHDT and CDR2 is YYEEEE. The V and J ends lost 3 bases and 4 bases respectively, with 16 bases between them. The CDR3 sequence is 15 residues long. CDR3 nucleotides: TGTGCCAGCAGCTCCAGGACAGTCCGTGGCACTGAAGCTTTCTTT. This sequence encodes CASSSRTVRGTEAFF. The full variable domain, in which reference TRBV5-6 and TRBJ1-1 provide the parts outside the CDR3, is DAGVTQSPTHLIKTRGQQVTLRCSPKSGHDTVSWYQQALGQGPQFIFQYYEEEERQRGNFPDRFSGHQFPNYSSELNVNALLLGDSALYLCASSSRTVRGTEAFFGQGTRLTVV.

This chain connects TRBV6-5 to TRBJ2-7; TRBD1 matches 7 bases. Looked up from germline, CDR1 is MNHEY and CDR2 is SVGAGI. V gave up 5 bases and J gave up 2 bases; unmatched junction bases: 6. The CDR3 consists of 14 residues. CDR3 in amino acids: CASSETDRAYEQYF. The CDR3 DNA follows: TGTGCCAGCAGTGAAACCGACAGGGCCTACGAGCAGTACTTC.

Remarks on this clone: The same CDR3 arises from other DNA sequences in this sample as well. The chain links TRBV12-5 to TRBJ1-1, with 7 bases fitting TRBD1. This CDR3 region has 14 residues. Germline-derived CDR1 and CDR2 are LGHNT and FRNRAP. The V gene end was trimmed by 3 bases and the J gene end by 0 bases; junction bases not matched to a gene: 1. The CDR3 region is CASGLTGVNTEAFF. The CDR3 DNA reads TGTGCTAGTGGTTTAACAGGGGTGAACACTGAAGCTTTCTTT.

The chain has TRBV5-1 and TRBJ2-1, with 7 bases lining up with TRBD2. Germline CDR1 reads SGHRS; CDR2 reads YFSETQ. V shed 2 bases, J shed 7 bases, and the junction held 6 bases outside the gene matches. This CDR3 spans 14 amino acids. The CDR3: CASSLREVRNEQFF. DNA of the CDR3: TGCGCCAGCAGCTTACGGGAGGTGAGGAATGAGCAGTTCTTC.

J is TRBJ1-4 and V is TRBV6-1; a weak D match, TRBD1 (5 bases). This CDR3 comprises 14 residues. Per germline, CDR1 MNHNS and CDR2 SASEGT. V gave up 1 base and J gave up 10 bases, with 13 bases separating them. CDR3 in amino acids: CASSEGGGEGKLFF. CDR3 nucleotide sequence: TGTGCCAGCAGTGAAGGTGGAGGGGAGGGAAAACTGTTTTTT.

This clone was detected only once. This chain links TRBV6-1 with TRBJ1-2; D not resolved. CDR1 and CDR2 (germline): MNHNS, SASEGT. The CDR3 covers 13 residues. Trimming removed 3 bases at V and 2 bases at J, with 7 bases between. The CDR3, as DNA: TGTGCCAGCAGTGATGGGCCGAACTATGGCTACACCTTC. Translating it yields CASSDGPNYGYTF.

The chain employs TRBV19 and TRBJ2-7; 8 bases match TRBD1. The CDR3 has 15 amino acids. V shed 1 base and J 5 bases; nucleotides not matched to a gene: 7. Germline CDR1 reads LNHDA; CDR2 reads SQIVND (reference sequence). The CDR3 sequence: CASSIGVLQGDEQYF. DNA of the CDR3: TGTGCCAGTAGTATAGGAGTGTTACAGGGGGACGAGCAGTACTTC.

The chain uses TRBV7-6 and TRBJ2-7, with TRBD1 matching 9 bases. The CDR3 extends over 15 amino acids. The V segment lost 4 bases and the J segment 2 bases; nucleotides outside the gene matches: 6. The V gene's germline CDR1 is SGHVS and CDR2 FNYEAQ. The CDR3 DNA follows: TGTGCCAGCAGCTCAGGGACAGGGTCAACCTACGAGCAGTACTTC. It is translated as CASSSGTGSTYEQYF.

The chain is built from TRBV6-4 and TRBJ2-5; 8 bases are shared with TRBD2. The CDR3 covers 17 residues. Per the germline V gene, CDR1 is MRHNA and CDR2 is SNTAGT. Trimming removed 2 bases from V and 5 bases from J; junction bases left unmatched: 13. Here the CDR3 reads CASSDRGAGGLDETQYF. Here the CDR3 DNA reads TGTGCCAGCAGTGACCGGGGGGCGGGGGGCCTCGATGAGACCCAGTACTTC.

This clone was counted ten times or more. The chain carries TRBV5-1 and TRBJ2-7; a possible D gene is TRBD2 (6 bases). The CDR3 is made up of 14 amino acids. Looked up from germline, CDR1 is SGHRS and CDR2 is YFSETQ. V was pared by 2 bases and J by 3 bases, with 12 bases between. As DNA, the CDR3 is TGCGCCAGCAGCTTCCTTGGAGGGAACTACGAGCAGTACTTC. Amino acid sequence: CASSFLGGNYEQYF.

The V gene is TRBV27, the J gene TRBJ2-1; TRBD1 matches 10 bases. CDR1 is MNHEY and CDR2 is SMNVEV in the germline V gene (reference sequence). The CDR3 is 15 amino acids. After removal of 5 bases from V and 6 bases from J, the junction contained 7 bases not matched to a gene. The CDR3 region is CASSAGTGALNEQFF. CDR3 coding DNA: TGTGCCAGCAGTGCCGGGACAGGGGCGCTCAATGAGCAGTTCTTC.

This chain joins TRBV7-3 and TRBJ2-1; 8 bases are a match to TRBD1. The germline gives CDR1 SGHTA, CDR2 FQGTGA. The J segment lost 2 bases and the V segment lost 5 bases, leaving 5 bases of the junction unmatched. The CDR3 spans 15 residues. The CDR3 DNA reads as TGTGCCAGCAGCCTAGACAGGGGAGCCTACAATGAGCAGTTCTTC. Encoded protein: CASSLDRGAYNEQFF.

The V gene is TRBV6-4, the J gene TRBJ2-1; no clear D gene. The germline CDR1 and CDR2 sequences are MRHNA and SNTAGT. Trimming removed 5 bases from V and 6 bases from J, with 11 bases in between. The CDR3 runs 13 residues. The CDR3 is CASSPNSLNEQFF. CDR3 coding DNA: TGTGCCAGCAGTCCCAACAGCCTCAATGAGCAGTTCTTC.

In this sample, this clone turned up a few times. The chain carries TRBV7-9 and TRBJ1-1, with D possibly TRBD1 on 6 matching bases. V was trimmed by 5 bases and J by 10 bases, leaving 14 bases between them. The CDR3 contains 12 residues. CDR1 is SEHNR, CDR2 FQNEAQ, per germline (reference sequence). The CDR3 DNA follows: TGTGCCAGCAGCCCAGGGGTGTGGGGAGCTTTCTTT. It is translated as CASSPGVWGAFF.

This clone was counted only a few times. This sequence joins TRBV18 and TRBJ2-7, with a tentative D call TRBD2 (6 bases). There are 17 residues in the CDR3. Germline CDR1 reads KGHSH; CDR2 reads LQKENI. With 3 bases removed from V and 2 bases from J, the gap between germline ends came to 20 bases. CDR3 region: CASSPNSSSAFPYEQYF. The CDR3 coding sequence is TGTGCCAGCTCACCCAACAGCTCTAGCGCCTTTCCCTACGAGCAGTACTTC.